This entry describes one TCR beta chain. Its antigen remains unknown. This specimen belongs to a study of T cells in tuberculosis. Across the study: This South African cohort compared adolescents with or without latent tuberculosis against adults with active tuberculosis. Study-wide results and limits: Active tuberculosis TCR-alpha repertoires lay closer to GMM-specific TCRs than IGRA-negative controls, suggesting clonal expansion.

The repertoire was sequenced with immunoSEQ multiplex PCR; TCRdb's copy has only in-frame clones and lacks some. This sample has about 33,000 clones, with 92% found just once. With 7 bases removed from V and 4 bases from J, the gap between germline ends came to 15 bases. CDR1 and CDR2 from the germline V gene are MGHRA and YSYEKL. CDR3 length: 14 residues. V is TRBV4-1 and J is TRBJ2-3; a weak D match, TRBD1 (6 bases). The clonotype comes from a donor aged 10-29 years with latent tuberculosis or without tuberculosis infection. Some clones in this sample may be carry-over from other donors' samples. Material: PBMCs. The CDR3 here is CASNLEGVPDTQYF. CDR3 sequence (DNA): TGCGCCAGCAACCTCGAGGGGGTCCCAGATACGCAGTATTTT.